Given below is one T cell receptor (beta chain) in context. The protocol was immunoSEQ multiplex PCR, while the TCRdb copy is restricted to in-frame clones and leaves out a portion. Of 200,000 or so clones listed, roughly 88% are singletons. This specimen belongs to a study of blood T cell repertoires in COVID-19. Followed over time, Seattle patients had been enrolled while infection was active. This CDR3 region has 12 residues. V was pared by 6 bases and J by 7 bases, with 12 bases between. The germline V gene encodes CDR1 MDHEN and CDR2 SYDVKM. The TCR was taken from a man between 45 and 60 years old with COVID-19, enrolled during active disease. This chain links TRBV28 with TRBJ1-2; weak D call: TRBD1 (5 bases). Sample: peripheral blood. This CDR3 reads CASSPTAAGYTF. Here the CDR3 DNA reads TGTGCCAGCAGCCCGACAGCTGCTGGCTACACCTTC.